This T cell receptor beta chain was identified during a study of T cell repertoires in cytomegalovirus infection. This CDR3 region has 17 residues. V lost 5 bases to trimming and J lost 3 bases; unmatched junction nucleotides: 12. CDR1 and CDR2 from the germline V gene are MNHEY and SVGAGI. TCRdb re-derived calls from the reads in MiXCR, one entry per CDR3 protein. The sample has 380,000 or so distinct CDR3 sequences, about 32% seen once. Concerning this clonotype itself: Its antigen remains unknown.

The chain has TRBV6-5 and TRBJ1-4; TRBD1 aligns across 7 bases. Material: cultured PBMCs, obtained from culture after CMV antigen stimulation. The receptor comes from a human donor in good health (CMV status not recorded). Some clones in this sample may be carry-over from other donors' samples. The CDR3 region has the DNA TGTGCCAGCAGTCGGGGATGGAAACAGGGGCCTAATGAAAAACTGTTTTTT. Its protein is CASSRGWKQGPNEKLFF.